These T cell receptor beta chains were read from a single sample in a study of cytomegalovirus exposure and HLA in healthy donors. Method: immunoSEQ multiplex PCR; TCRdb's copy keeps in-frame clones and lacks some. Of tens of thousands of clones in the sample, about 92% are singletons; the top ten hold 0.95% to 1.3%. The specimen was PBMCs. The receptors originated from a man between 18 and 35 years old in good health and CMV-seronegative. The CDR3 runs from the conserved cysteine through the conserved F or W. D genes are given only for firm matches. Expanded clones get a size class; other rows say once, few or many, or leave the size out.

v_call,j_call,clone_size,d_call,cdr3_aa,cdr3_nt
TRBV25-1,TRBJ2-1,-,-,CASSEPAAVNEQFF,TGTGCCAGCAGTGAACCTGCGGCCGTCAATGAGCAGTTCTTC
TRBV5-1,TRBJ2-2,-,-,CASSLGAANTGELFF,TGCGCCAGCAGCTTGGGGGCAGCTAACACCGGGGAGCTGTTTTTT
TRBV10-2,TRBJ2-1,-,TRBD2,CASSEFLAGNEQFF,TGCGCCAGCAGTGAGTTCCTAGCGGGTAATGAGCAGTTCTTC
TRBV2,TRBJ1-2,-,-,CASSEYRVDGYTF,TGTGCCAGCAGTGAATACAGGGTTGATGGCTACACCTTC
TRBV5-6,TRBJ2-3,-,-,CASSSTGTDTQYF,TGTGCCAGCAGTTCTACAGGGACCGATACGCAGTATTTT
TRBV6-5,TRBJ2-7,-,TRBD2,CAIGRVLDEQYF,TGTGCCATTGGGAGGGTGCTGGACGAGCAGTACTTC
TRBV18,TRBJ1-1,-,-,CASSPESLGWNTEAFF,TGTGCCAGCTCACCGGAGTCCCTTGGATGGAACACTGAAGCTTTCTTT
TRBV28,TRBJ1-1,-,-,CASSFVRGYEAFF,TGTGCCAGCAGTTTCGTTCGCGGGTATGAAGCTTTCTTT
TRBV6-1,TRBJ2-5,-,TRBD1,CASAWTGKETQYF,TGTGCCAGTGCATGGACAGGGAAAGAGACCCAGTACTTC
TRBV6-6,TRBJ1-4,-,TRBD1,CASSSGTAARNEKLFF,TGTGCCAGCAGTTCCGGGACAGCCGCACGTAATGAAAAACTGTTTTTT
TRBV7-2,TRBJ1-1,-,TRBD1,CASRADREEAFF,TGTGCCAGCAGGGCGGACAGGGAGGAAGCTTTCTTT
TRBV5-4,TRBJ2-7,-,-,CASSSITGFEQYF,TGTGCCAGCAGCTCGATAACAGGGTTCGAGCAGTACTTC
TRBV15,TRBJ2-5,-,-,CATSRDRGLALETQYF,TGTGCCACCAGCAGAGACCGGGGATTAGCGTTAGAGACCCAGTACTTC
TRBV5-6,TRBJ2-2,-,TRBD2,CASSRGLAENTGELFF,TGTGCCAGCAGCAGGGGACTAGCGGAGAACACCGGGGAGCTGTTTTTT
TRBV7-9,TRBJ2-7,-,TRBD2,CASSLVLAALPYEQYF,TGTGCCAGCAGCTTAGTCCTAGCGGCATTACCCTACGAGCAGTACTTC
TRBV18,TRBJ2-4,-,TRBD2,CASSPPFTSGKNIQYF,TGTGCCAGCTCACCACCGTTCACTAGCGGTAAAAACATTCAGTACTTC
TRBV27,TRBJ1-5,-,TRBD1,CASSLGQHQPQHF,TGTGCCAGCAGTTTGGGACAGCATCAGCCCCAGCATTTT
TRBV28,TRBJ1-2,-,-,CASTKSDRLLYGYTF,TGTGCCAGCACAAAGTCCGACAGGCTACTCTATGGCTACACCTTC
TRBV4-3,TRBJ2-7,-,-,CASSQVGQRNYEQYF,TGCGCCAGCAGCCAGGTAGGACAGCGAAACTACGAGCAGTACTTC
TRBV7-2,TRBJ1-1,-,-,CASSFGGGTEAFF,TGTGCCAGCAGCTTTGGGGGGGGCACTGAAGCTTTCTTT
TRBV6-1,TRBJ2-4,-,TRBD2,CASSEALAGGPSIQYF,TGTGCCAGCAGTGAAGCGCTAGCGGGAGGGCCAAGCATTCAGTACTTC
TRBV4-2,TRBJ2-4,-,TRBD2,CASSQDHETSDIQYF,TGTGCCAGCAGCCAAGATCATGAGACTAGCGACATTCAGTACTTC
TRBV7-9,TRBJ2-7,-,-,CASSLASSYEQYF,TGTGCCAGCAGCTTAGCCTCCTCCTACGAGCAGTACTTC
TRBV5-1,TRBJ1-2,-,TRBD1,CASSFAPGQGNYGYTF,TGCGCCAGCAGCTTCGCACCGGGACAGGGTAACTATGGCTACACCTTC
TRBV9,TRBJ1-3,-,TRBD1,CASSVASRGNTIYF,TGTGCCAGCAGCGTAGCCAGCAGGGGGAACACCATATATTTT
TRBV18,TRBJ2-1,-,TRBD2,CASSQSGTRKNEQFF,TGTGCCAGCTCACAGTCCGGGACTAGAAAGAATGAGCAGTTCTTC
TRBV28,TRBJ1-5,-,TRBD1,CASSPGQGRGQPQHF,TGTGCCAGCAGCCCGGGACAGGGGAGGGGTCAGCCCCAGCATTTT
TRBV28,TRBJ1-5,-,-,CASSSHRARNQPQHF,TGTGCCAGCAGCTCCCACAGGGCGCGCAATCAGCCCCAGCATTTT
TRBV27,TRBJ2-3,-,-,CASSSPSRTDTQYF,TGTGCCAGCAGTTCCCCGTCCCGCACAGATACGCAGTATTTT
TRBV7-9,TRBJ1-1,-,-,CASSLGDNTEAFF,TGTGCCAGCAGCTTAGGAGATAACACTGAAGCTTTCTTT
TRBV5-4,TRBJ1-1,-,-,CASSSRWNTEAFF,TGTGCCAGCAGTTCTAGGTGGAACACTGAAGCTTTCTTT
TRBV23-1,TRBJ1-5,-,-,CASSPRRNYYSNQPQHF,TGCGCCAGCAGTCCGAGGCGAAACTACTATAGCAATCAGCCCCAGCATTTT
TRBV5-1,TRBJ2-1,-,TRBD1,CASSVDQGAIDNEQFF,TGCGCCAGCAGCGTAGACCAGGGGGCTATCGACAATGAGCAGTTCTTC
TRBV5-1,TRBJ2-2,-,-,CASSLQGGNTGELFF,TGCGCCAGCAGCTTGCAGGGGGGGAACACCGGGGAGCTGTTTTTT
TRBV6-1,TRBJ1-2,-,TRBD1,CASSEPTGNDGYTF,TGTGCCAGCAGTGAGCCGACAGGGAACGATGGCTACACCTTC
TRBV19,TRBJ2-2,-,-,CASRRTGELFF,TGTGCCAGTAGACGGACCGGGGAGCTGTTTTTT
TRBV7-2,TRBJ1-2,once,-,CASSLGRQNYGYTF,TGTGCCAGCAGCTTAGGTAGACAGAATTATGGCTACACCTTC
TRBV7-2,TRBJ1-3,-,-,CASTEDISGNTIYF,TGTGCCAGCACCGAGGACATTTCTGGAAACACCATATATTTT
TRBV5-1,TRBJ2-1,-,TRBD2,CASSLSGLDVPAVAYNEQFF,TGCGCCAGCAGCCTTTCAGGACTAGACGTCCCCGCTGTGGCCTACAATGAGCAGTTCTTC
TRBV5-4,TRBJ2-1,-,TRBD2,CASTVSGSIDEQFF,TGTGCCAGCACCGTGAGCGGGAGTATCGATGAGCAGTTCTTC
TRBV11-2,TRBJ2-7,-,-,CASTYGVGEQYF,TGTGCCAGCACCTACGGGGTCGGCGAGCAGTACTTC
TRBV28,TRBJ1-5,few,-,CASSGASSNQPQHF,TGTGCCAGCAGTGGGGCGTCAAGCAATCAGCCCCAGCATTTT
TRBV5-4,TRBJ2-7,-,-,CASSPAGASYEQYF,TGTGCCAGCAGCCCGGCTGGGGCCTCCTACGAGCAGTACTTC
TRBV18,TRBJ1-1,-,-,CASSSSGRGNTEAFF,TGTGCCAGCTCATCTTCAGGGAGGGGGAACACTGAAGCTTTCTTT
TRBV7-2,TRBJ2-1,-,-,CASSLASEIYNEQFF,TGTGCCAGCAGCTTAGCTAGCGAAATATACAATGAGCAGTTCTTC
TRBV27,TRBJ2-5,-,-,CASSLTRLETQYF,TGTGCCAGCAGTTTAACCCGGTTGGAGACCCAGTACTTC
TRBV9,TRBJ2-1,few,TRBD2,CASSPGGLSYNEQFF,TGTGCCAGCAGCCCGGGAGGATTATCCTACAATGAGCAGTTCTTC
TRBV7-3,TRBJ2-1,-,TRBD2,CASRPTGLANNEQFF,TGTGCCAGCAGACCCACGGGACTAGCTAACAATGAGCAGTTCTTC
TRBV28,TRBJ1-2,-,-,CASSFFTSGAGARGYTF,TGTGCCAGCAGTTTCTTCACGTCGGGTGCGGGGGCGCGAGGCTACACCTTC
TRBV5-1,TRBJ2-3,-,-,CASSLAGTDTQYF,TGCGCCAGCAGCTTGGCCGGCACAGATACGCAGTATTTT
TRBV25-1,TRBJ2-7,-,-,CASSELAGSYEQYF,TGTGCCAGCAGTGAACTTGCGGGGTCCTACGAGCAGTACTTC
TRBV9,TRBJ2-3,once,TRBD2,CASSGLAGGGTDTQYF,TGTGCCAGCAGCGGACTAGCGGGAGGGGGCACAGATACGCAGTATTTT
TRBV6-1,TRBJ1-1,-,-,CASSDGGGGTEAFF,TGTGCCAGCAGTGATGGGGGAGGAGGCACTGAAGCTTTCTTT
TRBV7-9,TRBJ2-7,-,-,CASKGQISYEQYF,TGTGCCAGCAAAGGACAGATCTCCTACGAGCAGTACTTC
TRBV27,TRBJ2-1,-,TRBD1,CASRRQGSGGNEQFF,TGTGCCAGCAGACGACAGGGATCTGGGGGTAATGAGCAGTTCTTC
TRBV7-9,TRBJ1-1,-,-,CASCWGGTEAFF,TGTGCCAGTTGTTGGGGAGGCACTGAAGCTTTCTTT
TRBV19,TRBJ2-1,-,TRBD2,CASSITSVGSYNEQFF,TGTGCCAGTAGTATTACTAGCGTGGGCTCCTACAATGAGCAGTTCTTC